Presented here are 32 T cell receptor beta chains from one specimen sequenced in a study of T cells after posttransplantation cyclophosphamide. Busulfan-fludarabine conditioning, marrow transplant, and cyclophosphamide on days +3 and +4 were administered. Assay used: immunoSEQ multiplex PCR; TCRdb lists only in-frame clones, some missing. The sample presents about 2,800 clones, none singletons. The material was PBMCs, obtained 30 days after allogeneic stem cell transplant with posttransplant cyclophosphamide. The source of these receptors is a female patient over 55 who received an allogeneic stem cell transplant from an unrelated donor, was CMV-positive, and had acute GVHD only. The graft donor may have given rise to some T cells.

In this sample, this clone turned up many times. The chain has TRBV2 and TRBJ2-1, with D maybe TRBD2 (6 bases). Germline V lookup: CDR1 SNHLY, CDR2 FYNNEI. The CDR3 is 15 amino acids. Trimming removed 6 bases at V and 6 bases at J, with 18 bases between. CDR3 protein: CASSPQGLRSNEQFF. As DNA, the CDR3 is TGTGCCAGCAGCCCCCAGGGACTCAGGAGCAATGAGCAGTTCTTC.

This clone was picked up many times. CDR3 in amino acids: CASGFGGNQPQHF. DNA for the CDR3: TGTGCTAGTGGTTTCGGTGGCAATCAGCCCCAGCATTTT. V gene TRBV12-5 combines with J gene TRBJ1-5, with D uncertain. Looked up from germline, CDR1 is LGHNT and CDR2 is FRNRAP. The CDR3 loop spans 13 amino acids. Deletions cut 3 bases from V and 2 bases from J, with 5 bases between. The whole variable domain, filled in from reference TRBV12-5 and TRBJ1-5, reads DARVTQTPRHKVTEMGQEVTMRCQPILGHNTVFWYRQTMMQGLELLAYFRNRAPLDDSGMPKDRFSAEMPDATLATLKIQPSEPRDSAVYFCASGFGGNQPQHFGDGTRLSIL.

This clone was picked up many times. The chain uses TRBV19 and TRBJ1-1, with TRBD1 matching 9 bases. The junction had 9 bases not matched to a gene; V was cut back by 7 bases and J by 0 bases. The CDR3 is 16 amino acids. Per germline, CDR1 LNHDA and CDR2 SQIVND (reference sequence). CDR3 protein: CASTPGTGIMNTEAFF. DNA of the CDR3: TGTGCCAGTACTCCGGGGACAGGGATAATGAACACTGAAGCTTTCTTT.

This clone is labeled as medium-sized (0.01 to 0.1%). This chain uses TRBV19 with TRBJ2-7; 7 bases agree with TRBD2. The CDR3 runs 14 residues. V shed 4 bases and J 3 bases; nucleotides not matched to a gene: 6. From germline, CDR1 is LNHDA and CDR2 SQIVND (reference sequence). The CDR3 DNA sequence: TGTGCCAGTAGTAGCGGGGGTCCCAACTACGAGCAGTACTTC. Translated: CASSSGGPNYEQYF.

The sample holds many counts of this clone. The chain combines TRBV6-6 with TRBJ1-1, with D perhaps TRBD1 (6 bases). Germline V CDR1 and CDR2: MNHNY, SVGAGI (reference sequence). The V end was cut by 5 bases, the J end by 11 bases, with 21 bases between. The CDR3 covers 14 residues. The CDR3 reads CASSHPGQPNGAFF. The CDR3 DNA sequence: TGTGCCAGCAGTCACCCCGGACAGCCTAACGGGGCTTTCTTT.

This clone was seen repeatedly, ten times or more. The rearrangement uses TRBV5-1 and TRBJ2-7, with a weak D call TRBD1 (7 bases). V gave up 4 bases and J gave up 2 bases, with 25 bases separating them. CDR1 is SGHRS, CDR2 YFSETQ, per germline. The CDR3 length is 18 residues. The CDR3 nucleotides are TGCGCCAGCAGCATCCGGGGGCGGGGACAGCAAGCAACCTACGAGCAGTACTTC. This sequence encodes CASSIRGRGQQATYEQYF.

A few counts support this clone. The CDR3 sequence: CASSLGGIGYTF. In DNA form, the CDR3 reads TGTGCCAGCAGTTTGGGGGGTATAGGCTACACCTTC. V usage is TRBV27 and J usage is TRBJ1-2; a possible D gene is TRBD1 (5 bases). The V end lost 3 bases, the J end lost 8 bases, and 10 bases lay between the germline ends. This CDR3 contains 12 residues. The germline gives CDR1 MNHEY, CDR2 SMNVEV (reference sequence).

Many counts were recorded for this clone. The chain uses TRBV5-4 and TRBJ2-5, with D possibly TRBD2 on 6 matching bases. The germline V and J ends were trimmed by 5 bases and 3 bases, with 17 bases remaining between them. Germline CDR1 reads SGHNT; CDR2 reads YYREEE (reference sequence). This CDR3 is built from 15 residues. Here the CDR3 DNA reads TGTGCCAGCAGTATGGGGGGACGGGAGAAAGAGACCCAGTACTTC. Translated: CASSMGGREKETQYF. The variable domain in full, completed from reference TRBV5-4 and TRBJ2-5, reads ETGVTQSPTHLIKTRGQQVTLRCSSQSGHNTVSWYQQALGQGPQFIFQYYREEENGRGNFPPRFSGLQFPNYSSELNVNALELDDSALYLCASSMGGREKETQYFGPGTRLLVL.

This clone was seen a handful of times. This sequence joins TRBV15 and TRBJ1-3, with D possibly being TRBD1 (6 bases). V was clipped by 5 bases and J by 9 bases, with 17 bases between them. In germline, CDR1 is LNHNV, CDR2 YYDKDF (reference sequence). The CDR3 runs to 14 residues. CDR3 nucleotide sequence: TGTGCCACCAGCGAGCAGGGGCTTCTATTCACCATATATTTT. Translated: CATSEQGLLFTIYF. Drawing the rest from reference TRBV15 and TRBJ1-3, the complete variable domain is DAMVIQNPRYQVTQFGKPVTLSCSQTLNHNVMYWYQQKSSQAPKLLFHYYDKDFNNEADTPDNFQSRRPNTSFCFLDIRSPGLGDTAMYLCATSEQGLLFTIYFGEGSWLTVV.

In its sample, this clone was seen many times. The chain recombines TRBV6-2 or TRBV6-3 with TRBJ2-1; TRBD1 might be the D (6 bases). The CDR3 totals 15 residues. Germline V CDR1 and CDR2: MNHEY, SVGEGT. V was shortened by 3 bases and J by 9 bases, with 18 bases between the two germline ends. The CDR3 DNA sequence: TGTGCCAGCAGTTATTACGTCAGCCCGGACAGTGAGCAGTTCTTC. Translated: CASSYYVSPDSEQFF.

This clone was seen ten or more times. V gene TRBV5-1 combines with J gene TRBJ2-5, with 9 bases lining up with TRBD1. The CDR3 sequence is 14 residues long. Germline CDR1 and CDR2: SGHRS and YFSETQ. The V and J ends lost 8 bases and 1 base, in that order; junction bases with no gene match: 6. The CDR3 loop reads CASHMGQGQETQYF. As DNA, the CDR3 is TGCGCCAGTCATATGGGACAGGGCCAAGAGACCCAGTACTTC. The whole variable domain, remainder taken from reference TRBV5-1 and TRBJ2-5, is KAGVTQTPRYLIKTRGQQVTLSCSPISGHRSVSWYQQTPGQGLQFLFEYFSETQRNKGNFPGRFSGRQFSNSRSEMNVSTLELGDSALYLCASHMGQGQETQYFGPGTRLLVL.

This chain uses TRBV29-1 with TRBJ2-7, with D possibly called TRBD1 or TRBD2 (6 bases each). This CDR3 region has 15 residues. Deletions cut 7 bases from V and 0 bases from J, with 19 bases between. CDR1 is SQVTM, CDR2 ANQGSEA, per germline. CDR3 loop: CSGEARDIDSYEQYF. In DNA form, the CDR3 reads TGCAGCGGGGAGGCCCGGGACATCGACTCCTACGAGCAGTACTTC.

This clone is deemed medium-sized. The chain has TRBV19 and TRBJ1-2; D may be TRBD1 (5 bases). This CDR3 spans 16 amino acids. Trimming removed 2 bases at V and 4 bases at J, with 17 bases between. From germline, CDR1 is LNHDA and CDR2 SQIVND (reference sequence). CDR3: CASSISRGRLGYGYTF. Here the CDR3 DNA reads TGTGCCAGTAGTATATCGAGGGGTCGGCTTGGCTATGGCTACACCTTC.

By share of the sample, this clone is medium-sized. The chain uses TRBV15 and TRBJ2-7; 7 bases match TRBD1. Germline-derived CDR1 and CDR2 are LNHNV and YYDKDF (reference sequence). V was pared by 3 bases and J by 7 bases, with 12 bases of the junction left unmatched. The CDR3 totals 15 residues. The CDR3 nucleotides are TGTGCCACCAGCAGGGCCCTCGGACAGGATGGGGAGCAGTACTTC. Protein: CATSRALGQDGEQYF.

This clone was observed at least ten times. CDR3 in amino acids: CASRRGGVAFF. The CDR3 coding sequence is TGTGCCAGCAGGAGGGGCGGGGTGGCTTTCTTT. The rearrangement joins TRBV6-5 to TRBJ1-1; D is perhaps TRBD1 (5 bases). Germline lookup yields CDR1 MNHEY and CDR2 SVGAGI. There are 11 residues in the CDR3. V shed 6 bases and J shed 11 bases, with 13 bases lying between them.

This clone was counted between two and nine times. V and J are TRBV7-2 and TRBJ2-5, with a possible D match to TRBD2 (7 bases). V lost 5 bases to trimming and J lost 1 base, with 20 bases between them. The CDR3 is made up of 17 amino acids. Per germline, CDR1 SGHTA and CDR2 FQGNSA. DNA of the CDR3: TGTGCCAGCAGCCCGAGGGGGGGGGCTAGCGGCCAAGAGACCCAGTACTTC. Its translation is CASSPRGGASGQETQYF.

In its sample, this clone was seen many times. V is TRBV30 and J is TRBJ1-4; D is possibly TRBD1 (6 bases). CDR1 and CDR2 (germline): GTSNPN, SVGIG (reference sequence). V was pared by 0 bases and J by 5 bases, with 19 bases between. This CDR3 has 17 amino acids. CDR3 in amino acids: CAWSVGTDGGRNEKLFF. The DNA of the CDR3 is TGTGCCTGGAGTGTAGGAACCGACGGGGGGCGGAATGAAAAACTGTTTTTT.

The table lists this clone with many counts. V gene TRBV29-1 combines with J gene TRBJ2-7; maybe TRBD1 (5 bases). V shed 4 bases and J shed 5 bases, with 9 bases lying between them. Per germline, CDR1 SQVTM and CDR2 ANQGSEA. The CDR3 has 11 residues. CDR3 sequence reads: CSVGQGHEQYF. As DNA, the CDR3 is TGCAGCGTTGGTCAGGGCCACGAGCAGTACTTC.

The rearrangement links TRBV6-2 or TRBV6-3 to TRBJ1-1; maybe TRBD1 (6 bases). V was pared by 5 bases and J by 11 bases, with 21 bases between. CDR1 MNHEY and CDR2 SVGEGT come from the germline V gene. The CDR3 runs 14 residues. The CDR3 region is CASSHPGQPNGAFF. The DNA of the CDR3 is TGTGCCAGCAGTCACCCCGGACAGCCTAACGGGGCTTTCTTT.

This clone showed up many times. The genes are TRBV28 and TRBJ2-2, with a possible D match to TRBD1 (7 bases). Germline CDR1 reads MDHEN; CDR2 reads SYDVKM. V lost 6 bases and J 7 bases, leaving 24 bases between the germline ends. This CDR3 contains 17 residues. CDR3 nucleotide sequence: TGTGCCAGCAGCATCATGCGGGGACAGCGACCCGGCGGGGAGCTGTTTTTT. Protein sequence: CASSIMRGQRPGGELFF.

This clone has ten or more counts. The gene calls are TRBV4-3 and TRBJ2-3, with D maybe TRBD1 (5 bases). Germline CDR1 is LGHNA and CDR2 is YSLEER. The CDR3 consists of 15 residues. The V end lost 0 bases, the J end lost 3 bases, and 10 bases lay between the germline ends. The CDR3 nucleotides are TGCGCCAGCAGCCAAGATAGGGGCCTGACAGATACGCAGTATTTT. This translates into CASSQDRGLTDTQYF.

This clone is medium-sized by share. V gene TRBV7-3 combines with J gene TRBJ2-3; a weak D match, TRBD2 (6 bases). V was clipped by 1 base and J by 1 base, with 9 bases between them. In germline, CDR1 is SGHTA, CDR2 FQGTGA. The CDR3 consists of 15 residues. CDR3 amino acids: CASSLIWGGTDTQYF. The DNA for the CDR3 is TGTGCCAGCAGCTTAATATGGGGGGGCACAGATACGCAGTATTTT.

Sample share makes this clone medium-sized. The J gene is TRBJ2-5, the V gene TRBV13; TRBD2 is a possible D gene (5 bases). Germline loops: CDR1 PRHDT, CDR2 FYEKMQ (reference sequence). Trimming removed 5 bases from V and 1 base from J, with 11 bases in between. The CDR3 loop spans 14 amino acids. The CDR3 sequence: CASSIRGLQETQYF. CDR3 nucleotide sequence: TGTGCCAGCAGCATCAGAGGGCTCCAAGAGACCCAGTACTTC.

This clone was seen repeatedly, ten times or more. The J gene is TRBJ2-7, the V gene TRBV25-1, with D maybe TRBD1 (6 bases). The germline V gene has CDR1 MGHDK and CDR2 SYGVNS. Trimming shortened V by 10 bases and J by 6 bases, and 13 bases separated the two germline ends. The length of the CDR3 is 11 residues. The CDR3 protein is CAIKTGVEQYF. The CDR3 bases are TGTGCCATTAAGACAGGAGTCGAGCAGTACTTC.

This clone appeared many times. CDR3 residues: CASSLKGVGEKLFF. CDR3 DNA sequence: TGTGCCAGCAGCCTAAAGGGTGTGGGTGAAAAACTGTTTTTT. The chain links TRBV7-6 to TRBJ1-4, with D hard to call. Trimming removed 5 bases at V and 7 bases at J, with 14 bases between. The CDR3 sequence is 14 residues long. Germline lookup yields CDR1 SGHVS and CDR2 FNYEAQ.

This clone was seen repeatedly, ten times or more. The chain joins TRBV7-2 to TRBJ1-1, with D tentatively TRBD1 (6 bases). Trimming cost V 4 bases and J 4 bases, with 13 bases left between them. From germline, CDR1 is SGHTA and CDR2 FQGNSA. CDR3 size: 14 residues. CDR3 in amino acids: CASSSTGPFTEAFF. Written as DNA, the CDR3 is TGTGCCAGCAGCTCCACAGGGCCCTTCACTGAAGCTTTCTTT.

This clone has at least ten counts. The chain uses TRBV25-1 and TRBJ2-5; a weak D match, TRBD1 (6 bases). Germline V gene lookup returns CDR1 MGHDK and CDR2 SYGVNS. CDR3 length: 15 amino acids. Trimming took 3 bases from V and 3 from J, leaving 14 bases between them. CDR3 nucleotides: TGTGCCAGCAGTGATTACGGCAGGGGTGAAGAGACCCAGTACTTC. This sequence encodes CASSDYGRGEETQYF.

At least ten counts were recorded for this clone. The CDR3 nucleotides read TGTGCCAGCAGTTACTCTGGGGGACAGGACACTGAAGCTTTCTTT. Its protein product is CASSYSGGQDTEAFF. V gene TRBV6-2 or TRBV6-3 combines with J gene TRBJ1-1; 8 bases match TRBD1. Germline V gene lookup returns CDR1 MNHEY and CDR2 SVGEGT. The CDR3 runs 15 residues. The trim removed 0 bases at V and 3 bases at J, leaving 3 bases unmatched.

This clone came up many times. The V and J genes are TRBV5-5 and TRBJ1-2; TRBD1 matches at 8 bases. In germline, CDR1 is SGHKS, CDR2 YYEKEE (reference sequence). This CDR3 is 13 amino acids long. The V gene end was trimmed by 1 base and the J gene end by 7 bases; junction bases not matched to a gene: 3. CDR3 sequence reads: CASSLLTGGGYTF. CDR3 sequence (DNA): TGTGCCAGCAGCTTGCTAACAGGGGGTGGCTACACCTTC. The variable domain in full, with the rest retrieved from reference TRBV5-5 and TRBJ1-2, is DAGVTQSPTHLIKTRGQQVTLRCSPISGHKSVSWYQQVLGQGPQFIFQYYEKEERGRGNFPDRFSARQFPNYSSELNVNALLLGDSALYLCASSLLTGGGYTFGSGTRLTVV.

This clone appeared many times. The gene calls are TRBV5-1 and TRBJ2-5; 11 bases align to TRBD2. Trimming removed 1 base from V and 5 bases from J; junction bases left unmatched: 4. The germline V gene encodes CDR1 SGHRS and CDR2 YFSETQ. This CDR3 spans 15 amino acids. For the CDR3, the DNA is TGCGCCAGCAGCTTGACTAGCGGGAGCGGGGAGACCCAGTACTTC. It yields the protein CASSLTSGSGETQYF.

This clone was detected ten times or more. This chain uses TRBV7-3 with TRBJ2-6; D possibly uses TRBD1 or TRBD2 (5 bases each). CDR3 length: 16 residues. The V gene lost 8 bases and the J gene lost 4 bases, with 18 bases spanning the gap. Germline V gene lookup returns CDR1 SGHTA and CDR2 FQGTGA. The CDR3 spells CASRRGVLGGANVLTF. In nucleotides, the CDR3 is TGTGCCAGCCGTAGAGGGGTGTTAGGAGGGGCCAACGTCCTGACTTTC.

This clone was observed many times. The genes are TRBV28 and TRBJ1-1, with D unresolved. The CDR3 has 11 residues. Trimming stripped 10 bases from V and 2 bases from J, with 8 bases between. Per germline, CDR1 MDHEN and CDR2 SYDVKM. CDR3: CATSFNTEAFF. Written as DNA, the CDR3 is TGTGCCACGTCCTTTAACACTGAAGCTTTCTTT.